This TCR beta chain was retrieved from a study of cytomegalovirus exposure and HLA in healthy donors. Study at large: Some 85 million unique TCRs, all from HLA-typed donors, were included in an early release of the data.

The germline V and J ends were trimmed by 0 bases and 0 bases, with 4 bases remaining between them. This CDR3 contains 14 residues. Per the germline V gene, CDR1 is SGHDT and CDR2 is YYEEEE. Use of 60 Vbeta and 13 Jbeta primers characterized the PCR. Sequencing used immunoSEQ multiplex PCR; TCRdb keeps in-frame clones, though not all of them. This sample has around 130,000 clones, with approximately 81% found just once. This clone was recorded only once. The TCR originated in a young man in good health and CMV-seronegative. The chain employs TRBV5-6 and TRBJ1-5, with unresolved D. Sequencing used PBMCs. In DNA form, the CDR3 reads TGTGCCAGCAGCTTGGGTCTTAGCAATCAGCCCCAGCATTTT. Translating it yields CASSLGLSNQPQHF. The whole variable domain, filled in from reference TRBV5-6 and TRBJ1-5, reads DAGVTQSPTHLIKTRGQQVTLRCSPKSGHDTVSWYQQALGQGPQFIFQYYEEEERQRGNFPDRFSGHQFPNYSSELNVNALLLGDSALYLCASSLGLSNQPQHFGDGTRLSIL.